What follows describes a single TCR beta chain. This record belongs to a study of blood T cells in healthy people across ages. The authors ran a second PCR of about 6 to 11 cycles using a sample-barcoded 5' primer and a J-beta primer mix. TCRdb ran MiXCR on the 5' RACE reads and lists one entry per CDR3 protein. The sample yields roughly 720,000 distinct CDR3 sequences, less than 70% seen once. The CDR3 runs to 15 residues. V shed 0 bases, J shed 3 bases, and the junction held 3 bases outside the gene matches. In germline, CDR1 is ENHRY, CDR2 SYGVKD. This TCR was recovered from a man older than 75 in good health. Material: blood. The chain links TRBV10-3 to TRBJ2-5; 8 nucleotides align to TRBD2. The CDR3 DNA reads as TGTGCCATCAGTGAGTCGAACGGGAGGGAAGAGACCCAGTACTTC. It specifies CAISESNGREETQYF.